These T cell receptor beta chains were read from a single sample in a study of T cell responses to AZD1222 COVID-19 vaccine. The method was immunoSEQ multiplex PCR; TCRdb's version includes in-frame clones alone and lacks a portion of them. The data contain some 120,000 clones, around 89% of them singletons. The starting material was peripheral blood, obtained on day 0 of MenACWY control vaccination. The receptors shown here come from an adult in good health. The CDR3 runs from the conserved cysteine through the conserved F or W. The D gene is left open where the match is weak. Only part of the rows carry a size: once, few, many, or a class if the clone is expanded.

J: TRBJ2-7; D: TRBD1; V: TRBV7-9; size: NA; DNA: TGTGCCAGCAGCCCGTCCTCAGGACAGGGGAACGAGCAGTACTTC; CDR3: CASSPSSGQGNEQYF
J: TRBJ2-2; D: TRBD2; V: TRBV7-2; size: NA; DNA: TGTGCCAGCAGCTTAGTGGGAGGGTGGATCACCGGGGAGCTGTTTTTT; CDR3: CASSLVGGWITGELFF
J: TRBJ1-1; D: TRBD1; V: TRBV7-2; size: NA; DNA: TGTGCCAGCAGCCCGACAGGGGGGAACACTGAAGCTTTCTTT; CDR3: CASSPTGGNTEAFF
J: TRBJ2-7; D: NA; V: TRBV6-5; size: few; DNA: TGTGCCAGCAGTACCCAGGGTACCGAGCAGTACTTC; CDR3: CASSTQGTEQYF
J: TRBJ2-3; D: NA; V: TRBV13; size: NA; DNA: TGTGCCAGCAGATCGTCCGGAACAGATACGCAGTATTTT; CDR3: CASRSSGTDTQYF
J: TRBJ1-1; D: NA; V: TRBV6-2/TRBV6-3; size: NA; DNA: TGTGCCAGCAGTTACCAGAGGGGGACTGAAGCTTTCTTT; CDR3: CASSYQRGTEAFF
J: TRBJ2-2; D: NA; V: TRBV3-1/TRBV3-2; size: NA; DNA: TGTGCCAGCAGCCCAGCTGGTGGGGGGCCCGGGGAGCTGTTTTTT; CDR3: CASSPAGGGPGELFF
J: TRBJ1-5; D: NA; V: TRBV7-9; size: NA; DNA: TGTGCCAGCAGCTTATACGACGATCAGCCCCAGCATTTT; CDR3: CASSLYDDQPQHF
J: TRBJ1-5; D: NA; V: TRBV19; size: NA; DNA: TGTGCCAGTAGTGCGCGACAGTATAGCAATCAGCCCCAGCATTTT; CDR3: CASSARQYSNQPQHF
J: TRBJ1-6; D: NA; V: TRBV20-1; size: NA; DNA: TGCAGTGCTAGTCTTTATGGTAGGGCGGGGAGGAATTCACCCCTCCACTTT; CDR3: CSASLYGRAGRNSPLHF
J: TRBJ2-5; D: TRBD2; V: TRBV5-1; size: NA; DNA: TGCGCCAGCAGAACTAGCGGGATAGGGGGAGAGACCCAGTACTTC; CDR3: CASRTSGIGGETQYF
J: TRBJ2-7; D: NA; V: TRBV11-2; size: NA; DNA: TGTGCCAGCAGCTTAGCGCCGGGGAGCTACGAGCAGTACTTC; CDR3: CASSLAPGSYEQYF
J: TRBJ1-1; D: NA; V: TRBV5-4; size: NA; DNA: TGTGCCAGCAGCTTGGATTTCGGAACTTCTGAAGCTTTCTTT; CDR3: CASSLDFGTSEAFF
J: TRBJ1-6; D: NA; V: TRBV6-6; size: NA; DNA: TGTGCCAGCAGTTACCCCTTGGGGGGCGATAATTCACCCCTCCACTTT; CDR3: CASSYPLGGDNSPLHF
J: TRBJ1-1; D: NA; V: TRBV5-4; size: NA; DNA: TGTGCCAGCAGCCCCCAGCAGAACACTGAAGCTTTCTTT; CDR3: CASSPQQNTEAFF
J: TRBJ1-2; D: NA; V: TRBV6-5; size: NA; DNA: TGTGCCAGCAGTAACAGTCGGGAAACCTATGGCTACACCTTC; CDR3: CASSNSRETYGYTF
J: TRBJ1-2; D: NA; V: TRBV5-5; size: NA; DNA: TGTGCCAGCAGCTTTGTTCAGAGCCTTGATGGCTACACCTTC; CDR3: CASSFVQSLDGYTF
J: TRBJ2-1; D: NA; V: TRBV7-9; size: NA; DNA: TGTGCCAGCAGCTTCAAAGGGGTCGATGAGCAGTTCTTC; CDR3: CASSFKGVDEQFF
J: TRBJ1-1; D: NA; V: TRBV7-6; size: once; DNA: TGTGCCAGCAGCAGACAGGTTATGAACACTGAAGCTTTCTTT; CDR3: CASSRQVMNTEAFF
J: TRBJ2-1; D: TRBD2; V: TRBV3-1/TRBV3-2; size: few; DNA: TGTGCCAGCAGGCGGGAGGGCCATGAGCAGTTCTTC; CDR3: CASRREGHEQFF
J: TRBJ1-1; D: NA; V: TRBV19; size: NA; DNA: TGTGCCAGTAGTATTATCCCCAGTGAAGCTTTCTTT; CDR3: CASSIIPSEAFF
J: TRBJ1-1; D: NA; V: TRBV27; size: NA; DNA: TGTGCCAGCAGTAACCACAACGGTCCTACTGAAGCTTTCTTT; CDR3: CASSNHNGPTEAFF
J: TRBJ1-1; D: TRBD1; V: TRBV12-3/TRBV12-4; size: few; DNA: TGTGCCACCCGGGGGACAGGGGGCACTGAAGCTTTCTTT; CDR3: CATRGTGGTEAFF
J: TRBJ2-5; D: NA; V: TRBV28; size: NA; DNA: TGTGCCAGCAGGCCAGGAGGATTACAAGAGACCCAGTACTTC; CDR3: CASRPGGLQETQYF
J: TRBJ2-6; D: NA; V: TRBV10-3; size: NA; DNA: TGTGCCATCAGTGTGCGGGACAGCGAAGCTGGGGCCAACGTCCTGACTTTC; CDR3: CAISVRDSEAGANVLTF